The rows below give T cell receptor beta chains drawn from one sample of a study of blood T cell repertoires in COVID-19. Generated by immunoSEQ multiplex PCR, the TCRdb table keeps only in-frame clones and is missing some. The sample consists of around 90,000 clones, roughly 80% of them appearing once. The sequenced sample consisted of peripheral blood. These receptor sequences come from a human donor in a cohort sampled during active COVID-19. CDR3s include the opening cysteine and the closing phenylalanine or tryptophan. D genes are given only for firm matches. A clone size is listed for some rows: how often the clone was seen (once, few, many), or a class if it is expanded.

J | D | size | V | CDR3 | DNA
TRBJ1-1 | TRBD1 | NA | TRBV28 | CASSSYGQGTEAFF | TGTGCCAGCAGTTCCTATGGACAGGGCACTGAAGCTTTCTTT
TRBJ2-5 | NA | NA | TRBV28 | CASSSEAKETQYF | TGTGCCAGCAGTTCCGAAGCCAAAGAGACCCAGTACTTC
TRBJ1-1 | NA | NA | TRBV3-1/TRBV3-2 | CASRNQGNTEAFF | TGTGCCAGCAGAAATCAGGGAAACACTGAAGCTTTCTTT
TRBJ1-2 | TRBD1 | few | TRBV5-1 | CASSTGTGGVYGYTF | TGCGCCAGCAGCACCGGGACAGGGGGAGTCTATGGCTACACCTTC
TRBJ2-7 | TRBD2 | NA | TRBV4-2 | CASSQDQASGSYEQYF | TGTGCCAGCAGCCAAGACCAGGCTAGCGGGAGTTACGAGCAGTACTTC
TRBJ2-2 | NA | NA | TRBV5-1 | CASSQQGGMNTGELFF | TGCGCCAGCAGCCAACAGGGGGGGATGAACACCGGGGAGCTGTTTTTT
TRBJ1-2 | NA | NA | TRBV5-1 | CASRPDSNGYTF | TGCGCCAGCAGACCCGACAGCAATGGCTACACCTTC
TRBJ1-2 | NA | NA | TRBV18 | CASSPPAVPNYGYTF | TGTGCCAGCTCACCACCGGCGGTTCCTAACTATGGCTACACCTTC
TRBJ1-2 | NA | once | TRBV28 | CASSPTTGRYGYTF | TGTGCCAGCAGCCCTACGACAGGAAGGTATGGCTACACCTTC
TRBJ1-2 | NA | few | TRBV24-1 | CATSDPYGYTF | TGTGCCACCAGTGATCCATATGGCTACACCTTC
TRBJ1-1 | NA | NA | TRBV11-2 | CASSLGKGELVAFF | TGTGCCAGCAGCTTAGGGAAGGGGGAGTTGGTGGCTTTCTTT
TRBJ2-5 | NA | NA | TRBV2 | CASIRPGWEETQYF | TGTGCCAGCATCCGTCCGGGCTGGGAGGAGACCCAGTACTTC
TRBJ1-2 | TRBD1 | NA | TRBV29-1 | CSARRQGVGGYTF | TGCAGCGCTCGGAGACAGGGGGTCGGCGGCTACACCTTC
TRBJ2-7 | TRBD2 | once | TRBV25-1 | CASSGIPGTRSTEQYF | TGTGCCAGCAGTGGGATTCCCGGGACTAGATCGACCGAGCAGTACTTC
TRBJ1-2 | TRBD1 | NA | TRBV27 | CASSFRTGGDGYTF | TGTGCCAGCAGTTTTAGGACAGGGGGCGATGGCTACACCTTC
TRBJ2-7 | TRBD2 | NA | TRBV28 | CASHLAGTYEQYF | TGTGCCAGCCATTTAGCGGGAACCTACGAGCAGTACTTC
TRBJ1-1 | NA | NA | TRBV18 | CASSPREGTEAFF | TGTGCCAGCTCACCACGGGAGGGCACTGAAGCTTTCTTT
TRBJ1-5 | NA | NA | TRBV28 | CASTLGHRVKF | TGTGCCAGCACCCTAGGCCACCGGGTAAAGTTT
TRBJ1-5 | NA | NA | TRBV6-5 | CASSAGMSNQPQHF | TGTGCCAGCAGCGCAGGGATGAGCAATCAGCCCCAGCATTTT
TRBJ1-3 | TRBD1 | NA | TRBV29-1 | CSVVGQGHSPLSSGNTIYF | TGCAGCGTTGTGGGACAGGGACATTCCCCCTTAAGCTCTGGAAACACCATATATTTT